This T cell receptor (beta chain) stems from a study of shared clonotypes between healthy human individuals. Naive CD8 cells lacked CD45RO, underwent positive selection for CCR7 and left out terminally differentiated effector memory CD45RA+ cells. The assay used deep level. Profiling relied on immunoSEQ multiplex PCR, and the TCRdb table lists in-frame clones only, not all of them. The sample consists of approximately 600,000 clones, approximately 95% of them appearing once. Study-wide results and limits: Naive subsets generally had larger estimated richness than memory subsets.

To note about this clone: Its antigen is unidentified.

This sequence was found in a woman aged 25 to 39 in good health. The sample was naive CD8+ T cells sorted from blood.

CDR3 amino acids: CASSIALGLADPYEQYF. CDR3 nucleotides: TGTGCCAGTAGTATAGCCCTGGGACTAGCGGATCCTTACGAGCAGTACTTC. The chain employs TRBV19 and TRBJ2-7; 11 positions agree with TRBD2. V lost 1 base and J lost 4; bases outside the gene matches: 9. The CDR3 extends over 17 amino acids. The V gene's germline CDR1 is LNHDA and CDR2 SQIVND (reference sequence).